The source of this T cell receptor (beta chain) is a study of CD8+ T cells in alopecia areata. Study-level background: Affected scalp percentage set treated patients' severity scores. Points from the study as a whole: In scalp and blood, many expanded lesional clones persisted during tofacitinib. Among the cells sequenced in scalp samples are also the resident alphabeta T cells of normal skin.

Treatment denoted: oral pan-JAK inhibitor, 5-10 mg twice daily. Researchers took lesional scalp punch biopsies and peripheral blood from people who were alopecia areata patients. For this clone: Its antigen remains unknown. Other DNA variants within this sample encode the same CDR3.

The CDR3 consists of 12 residues. With 3 bases removed from V and 2 bases from J, the gap between germline ends came to 7 bases. Per the germline V gene, CDR1 is GTSNPN and CDR2 is SVGIG (reference sequence). RNA was isolated and reverse transcribed to cDNA, the sequencing template. Generated by immunoSEQ multiplex PCR, the TCRdb table keeps only in-frame clones and is missing some. The sample has 150,000 to 200,000 clones, around three fifths seen once. Sequencing was performed on CD4+ T cells sorted from blood, taken at approximately week 50, from a patient treated with tofacitinib. This receptor was taken from a human donor with alopecia areata. The chain uses TRBV30 and TRBJ1-2; possibly TRBD1 for D (6 bases). The CDR3 DNA follows: TGTGCCTGGAGCGGACAGAACTATGGCTACACCTTC. It specifies CAWSGQNYGYTF.